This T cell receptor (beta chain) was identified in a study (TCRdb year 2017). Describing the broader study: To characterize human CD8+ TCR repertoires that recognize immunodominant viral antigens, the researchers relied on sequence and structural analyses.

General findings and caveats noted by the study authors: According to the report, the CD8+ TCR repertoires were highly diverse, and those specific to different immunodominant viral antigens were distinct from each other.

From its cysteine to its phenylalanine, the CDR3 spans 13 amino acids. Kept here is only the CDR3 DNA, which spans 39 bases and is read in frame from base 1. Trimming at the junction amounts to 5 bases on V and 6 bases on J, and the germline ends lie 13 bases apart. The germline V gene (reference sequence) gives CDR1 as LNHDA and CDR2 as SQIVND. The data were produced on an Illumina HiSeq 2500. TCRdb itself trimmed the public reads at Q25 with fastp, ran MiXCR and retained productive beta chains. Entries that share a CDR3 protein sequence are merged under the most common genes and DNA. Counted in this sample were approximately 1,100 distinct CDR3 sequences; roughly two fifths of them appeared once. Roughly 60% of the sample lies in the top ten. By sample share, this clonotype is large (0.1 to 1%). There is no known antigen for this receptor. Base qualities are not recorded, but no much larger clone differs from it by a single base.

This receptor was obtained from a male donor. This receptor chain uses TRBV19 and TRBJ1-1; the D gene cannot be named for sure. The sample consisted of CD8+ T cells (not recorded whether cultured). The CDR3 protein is CASSSRSSAEAFF. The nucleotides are TGTGCCAGTAGTTCCAGAAGTTCCGCTGAAGCTTTCTTT.